What follows describes a single T cell receptor (beta chain). V lost 4 bases and J lost 15, with 16 bases in between. In germline, CDR1 is MNHEY, CDR2 SVGEGT. The CDR3 runs to 12 residues. The data originate from a study of blood T cells in healthy people across ages. For the second PCR, which ran for roughly 6 to 12 cycles, a sample-barcoded 5' primer and a J-beta primer mix were used. TCRdb ran MiXCR on the 5' RACE reads and lists one entry per CDR3 protein. The profile shows 1.8 million or so distinct CDR3 sequences, about 39% of them singletons. This rearrangement joins TRBV6-2 or TRBV6-3 to TRBJ1-5; a possible D gene is TRBD1 (5 bases). The clonotype was recovered from a human donor in good health. Source material: blood. The CDR3 protein is CASSCRDFLVHF. The DNA for the CDR3 is TGTGCCAGCAGTTGCCGGGACTTCCTAGTGCATTTT.